This T cell receptor beta chain was captured in a study of identical twins. V was shortened by 3 bases and J by 3 bases, with 15 bases between the two germline ends. This CDR3 comprises 15 residues. The germline V gene encodes CDR1 DFQATT and CDR2 SNEGSKA (reference sequence). Through template switching, a universal primer site was introduced, and the cDNA contained unique molecular identifiers. A single record per CDR3 protein comes from TCRdb applying MiXCR to the 5' RACE reads. The table shows roughly 750,000 distinct CDR3 sequences, with around 21% occurring only once. This clonotype came up many times. These same records also appear under a second study, on T cells expressing NK-cell markers.

The specimen was PBMCs. The sequence came from a woman between 18 and 29 years old in good health. The V gene is TRBV20-1, the J gene TRBJ1-5, with a possible D match to TRBD1 (6 bases). The CDR3 loop reads CSASGDRTDNQPQHF. The CDR3 DNA is TGCAGTGCTAGCGGGGACCGGACAGACAATCAGCCCCAGCATTTT.